The 14 T cell receptor beta chains listed next were all sequenced from one sample in a study of OX40 agonist ivuxolimab in advanced cancers. TCRdb's copy holds only in-frame clones and misses some; the assay was immunoSEQ multiplex PCR. This table has 50,000 to 75,000 clones, more than 80% appearing once. The material sequenced was CD4+ or CD8+ T cells sorted from blood, taken in a trial of the OX40 agonist ivuxolimab. These receptor sequences come from an adult with an advanced solid tumor such as melanoma, head and neck, liver or kidney cancer.

The chain employs TRBV7-2 and TRBJ2-2; D call uncertain. Germline lookup yields CDR1 SGHTA and CDR2 FQGNSA. This CDR3 has 13 amino acids. V shed 1 base and J shed 3 bases, with 3 bases lying between them. The chain's CDR3 is CASSLVDTGELFF. The CDR3 DNA is TGTGCCAGCAGCTTAGTGGACACCGGGGAGCTGTTTTTT.

In its sample, this clone was seen a few times. The CDR3 DNA follows: TGCGCCAGCAGCCGGACTAGCGGACTAAGTACCTACGAGCAGTACTTC. This encodes CASSRTSGLSTYEQYF. This chain connects TRBV5-1 to TRBJ2-7; 10 nucleotides agree with TRBD2. CDR3 size: 16 residues. Per germline, CDR1 SGHRS and CDR2 YFSETQ. V trimming: 4 bases; J trimming: 2 bases; junction bases outside the gene matches: 9.

CDR3 nucleotide sequence: TGCGCCAGCAGTGAGTCCCGGGTTTACGTTACAGATACGCAGTATTTT. Its translation is CASSESRVYVTDTQYF. The V gene is TRBV10-2, the J gene TRBJ2-3; D gene unclear. Between the trimmed V and J ends, which lost 0 bases and 3 bases, there was a span of 13 bases. This CDR3 comprises 16 residues. Germline CDR1 and CDR2: WSHSY and SAAADI.

The genes are TRBV18 and TRBJ2-6, with D tentatively TRBD1 (6 bases). Germline V gene data show CDR1 as KGHSH and CDR2 as LQKENI. CDR3 length: 14 amino acids. V dropped 7 bases and J dropped 0 bases, with 7 bases sitting between them. The CDR3 DNA is TGTGCCAGCTTGGACAGCTCTGGGGCCAACGTCCTGACTTTC. It yields the protein CASLDSSGANVLTF.

This clone has only one observation. V usage is TRBV5-1 and J usage is TRBJ1-1; no reliable D call. V gave up 0 bases and J gave up 2 bases, with 8 bases separating them. Germline assignment: CDR1 SGHRS and CDR2 YFSETQ. This CDR3 region has 14 residues. The CDR3 DNA is TGCGCCAGCAGCTTGGTATGGGCAAACACTGAAGCTTTCTTT. Protein: CASSLVWANTEAFF.

The chain combines TRBV9 with TRBJ1-2; D is perhaps TRBD1 (5 bases). Per germline, CDR1 SGDLS and CDR2 YYNGEE. V shed 0 bases and J shed 3 bases, with 15 bases lying between them. This CDR3 contains 16 residues. This CDR3 is CASSVGLGTADYGYTF. Written as DNA, the CDR3 is TGTGCCAGCAGCGTAGGACTTGGGACGGCGGACTATGGCTACACCTTC.

The chain has TRBV9 and TRBJ1-1; D remains ambiguous. With 0 bases removed from V and 6 bases from J, the gap between germline ends came to 3 bases. CDR1 and CDR2 from the germline V gene are SGDLS and YYNGEE. The CDR3 contains 11 residues. CDR3 bases: TGTGCCAGCAGCGTAGGGTCTGAAGCTTTCTTT. It specifies CASSVGSEAFF. Variable domain in full (rest from reference TRBV9 and TRBJ1-1): DSGVTQTPKHLITATGQRVTLRCSPRSGDLSVYWYQQSLDQGLQFLIQYYNGEERAKGNILERFSAQQFPDLHSELNLSSLELGDSALYFCASSVGSEAFFGQGTRLTVV.

The chain combines TRBV5-1 with TRBJ2-7; tentatively, D is TRBD2 (5 bases). The V gene lost 4 bases and the J gene lost 3 bases, with 17 bases spanning the gap. CDR1 SGHRS and CDR2 YFSETQ come from the germline V gene. This CDR3 region has 15 residues. As DNA, the CDR3 is TGCGCCAGCAGCCCCACCGGGATCTTAGACTACGAGCAGTACTTC. It is translated as CASSPTGILDYEQYF. Full variable domain (rest looked up from reference TRBV5-1 and TRBJ2-7): KAGVTQTPRYLIKTRGQQVTLSCSPISGHRSVSWYQQTPGQGLQFLFEYFSETQRNKGNFPGRFSGRQFSNSRSEMNVSTLELGDSALYLCASSPTGILDYEQYFGPGTRLTVT.

About this clone itself: This sample includes further DNA sequences coding for the same CDR3. The chain couples TRBV28 to TRBJ1-5, with D unresolved. CDR3 length: 13 amino acids. The germline gives CDR1 MDHEN, CDR2 SYDVKM. With 3 bases removed from V and 1 base from J, the gap between germline ends came to 4 bases. The CDR3 nucleotides are TGTGCCAGCAGTTTGGGCAGCAATCAGCCCCAGCATTTT. It translates to CASSLGSNQPQHF.

The chain combines TRBV27 with TRBJ2-3; D is perhaps TRBD2 (6 bases). Germline V gene sequence: CDR1 MNHEY, CDR2 SMNVEV (reference sequence). V lost 6 bases and J 4 bases, leaving 11 bases between the germline ends. The CDR3 contains 13 residues. Here the CDR3 reads CASRGGLPDTQYF. The CDR3 DNA is TGTGCCAGCAGGGGAGGACTCCCAGATACGCAGTATTTT.

This chain links TRBV6-1 with TRBJ2-7; D call uncertain. The CDR3 covers 13 residues. Germline V lookup: CDR1 MNHNS, CDR2 SASEGT. Trimming pared 4 bases from V and 0 bases from J, leaving 7 bases between. CDR3 protein: CASSAISSYEQYF. Here the CDR3 DNA reads TGTGCCAGCAGTGCCATAAGCTCCTACGAGCAGTACTTC.

This clone was seen a single time. J is TRBJ1-3 and V is TRBV21-1. TRBV21-1 is a recognized pseudogene. The CDR3 runs 16 residues. CDR3 DNA sequence: TGTGCCAGCAGCAAATACCCGCCCGGCTCTGGAAACACCATATATTTT. Translated: CASSKYPPGSGNTIYF.

Written as DNA, the CDR3 is TGTGCCGGTAGCAGGGAAAACTACAATGAGCAGTTCTTC. Protein sequence: CAGSRENYNEQFF. The rearrangement uses TRBV30 and TRBJ2-1; a weak D match, TRBD1 (5 bases). The CDR3 runs 13 residues. CDR1 and CDR2 from the germline V gene are GTSNPN and SVGIG (reference sequence). The V end was cut by 8 bases, the J end by 3 bases, with 14 bases between.

The chain uses TRBV27 and TRBJ2-1, with 9 bases identical to TRBD1. This CDR3 is built from 15 residues. V shed 6 bases, J shed 2 bases, and the junction held 5 bases outside the gene matches. The germline V gene has CDR1 MNHEY and CDR2 SMNVEV (reference sequence). The CDR3 spells CASRTGGGPYNEQFF. CDR3 nucleotide sequence: TGTGCCAGCAGGACAGGGGGGGGGCCCTACAATGAGCAGTTCTTC.